The 16 T cell receptor beta chains listed next were all sequenced from one sample in a study of blood T cell repertoires in COVID-19. The data were produced by immunoSEQ multiplex PCR, yet TCRdb's version contains in-frame clones alone and is incomplete. Of approximately 55,000 clones listed, approximately 90% are singletons. The sequencing input was peripheral blood. These receptors came from a man aged 35 to 55 with acute or convalescent COVID-19.

V is TRBV27 and J is TRBJ1-1; perhaps TRBD1 as D (6 bases). Germline values: CDR1 MNHEY, CDR2 SMNVEV (reference sequence). The CDR3 is 15 amino acids. V was pared by 5 bases and J by 5 bases, with 18 bases between. CDR3 coding DNA: TGTGCCAGCAGTCCCCGGGAGGGGGGGCGGACTGAAGCTTTCTTT. Its translation is CASSPREGGRTEAFF.

The chain carries TRBV19 and TRBJ1-4; perhaps TRBD1 as D (5 bases). Germline V gene lookup returns CDR1 LNHDA and CDR2 SQIVND (reference sequence). Trimming shortened V by 10 bases and J by 6 bases, and 15 bases separated the two germline ends. The CDR3 runs to 13 residues. The CDR3 region has the DNA TGTGCCACCTCGGACTGGGGGGATGAAAAACTGTTTTTT. Its protein product is CATSDWGDEKLFF.

This clone was observed a single time. V is TRBV7-8 and J is TRBJ1-1; TRBD1 matches at 8 bases. J was trimmed by 1 base and V by 2 bases; bases with no gene match: 9. There are 17 residues in the CDR3. CDR1 and CDR2 from the germline V gene are SGHVS and FQNEAQ. CDR3 sequence (DNA): TGTGCCAGCAGCTTACGCTTTCGGGACAGGAGGAACACTGAAGCTTTCTTT. Translating it yields CASSLRFRDRRNTEAFF.

The chain uses TRBV10-3 and TRBJ1-1; the D is unclear. The length of the CDR3 is 16 residues. Germline V gene lookup returns CDR1 ENHRY and CDR2 SYGVKD. V was cut by 5 bases and J by 0 bases, with 16 bases left in between. CDR3 in DNA: TGTGCCATCAGTCCCGTCGGGGTTGGGGTGAACACTGAAGCTTTCTTT. This sequence encodes CAISPVGVGVNTEAFF.

This chain joins TRBV5-1 and TRBJ2-3, with a weak D call TRBD1 (7 bases). V dropped 4 bases and J dropped 0 bases, with 12 bases sitting between them. CDR3 length: 15 residues. Per the germline V gene, CDR1 is SGHRS and CDR2 is YFSETQ. The CDR3 protein is CASSQTGTSTDTQYF. The DNA for the CDR3 is TGCGCCAGCAGCCAGACAGGGACTAGCACAGATACGCAGTATTTT. Combining the CDR3 with reference TRBV5-1 and TRBJ2-3 gives the whole variable domain KAGVTQTPRYLIKTRGQQVTLSCSPISGHRSVSWYQQTPGQGLQFLFEYFSETQRNKGNFPGRFSGRQFSNSRSEMNVSTLELGDSALYLCASSQTGTSTDTQYFGPGTRLTVL.

The chain links TRBV5-4 to TRBJ2-1, with 10 bases that match TRBD2. Looked up from germline, CDR1 is SGHNT and CDR2 is YYREEE (reference sequence). Unmatched junction bases numbered 9, after V lost 0 bases and J lost 6 bases. CDR3 length: 17 amino acids. CDR3 loop: CASSLGGAGGPGNEQFF. The CDR3 nucleotides are TGTGCCAGCAGCTTGGGGGGAGCGGGAGGGCCGGGCAATGAGCAGTTCTTC.

J is TRBJ2-3 and V is TRBV2, with no clear D. The germline V and J ends were trimmed by 3 bases and 4 bases, with 11 bases remaining between them. The germline V gene encodes CDR1 SNHLY and CDR2 FYNNEI. This CDR3 comprises 14 residues. The CDR3 DNA reads as TGTGCCAGCAGTGATCGAGGCCCTGCAGATACGCAGTATTTT. Translating gives CASSDRGPADTQYF.

The CDR3 nucleotides read TGTGCCAGCAGACCTCAGGGAATTACTGAAGCTTTCTTT. Encoded protein: CASRPQGITEAFF. The chain has TRBV5-4 and TRBJ1-1, with D maybe TRBD1 (5 bases). The CDR3 length is 13 residues. The V end was cut by 5 bases, the J end by 5 bases, with 13 bases between. Germline assignment: CDR1 SGHNT and CDR2 YYREEE (reference sequence).

The CDR3 reads CASSRGSGANVLTF. CDR3 DNA sequence: TGCGCCAGCAGTCGGGGCTCTGGGGCCAACGTCCTGACTTTC. V usage is TRBV10-1 and J usage is TRBJ2-6; weak D call: TRBD2 (5 bases). The CDR3 consists of 14 residues. Germline-derived CDR1 and CDR2 are WNHNN and SYGVQD (reference sequence). V lost 5 bases and J lost 0, with 5 bases in between.

The chain is built from TRBV6-5 and TRBJ2-1, with a weak D call TRBD2 (5 bases). Germline values: CDR1 MNHEY, CDR2 SVGAGI. The CDR3 is 11 amino acids. V was pared by 1 base and J by 10 bases, with 5 bases between. The CDR3 DNA reads as TGTGCCAGCAGTTACTTAGCGGAGCAGTTCTTC. Protein sequence: CASSYLAEQFF.

V and J are TRBV30 and TRBJ1-1; D is unclear. CDR3 length: 13 residues. CDR1 is GTSNPN, CDR2 SVGIG, per germline (reference sequence). Trimming took 7 bases from V and 6 from J, leaving 18 bases between them. CDR3 sequence reads: CALSQSLAPEAFF. For the CDR3, the DNA is TGTGCCTTATCACAGAGTCTCGCCCCTGAAGCTTTCTTT.

The V call is TRBV5-4, the J call TRBJ2-1, with D perhaps matching TRBD2 (5 bases). The V gene's germline CDR1 is SGHNT and CDR2 YYREEE (reference sequence). The CDR3 is 12 amino acids. Trimming pared 2 bases from V and 10 bases from J, leaving 10 bases between. CDR3 region: CASSFQEGEQFF. The CDR3 DNA follows: TGTGCCAGCAGCTTCCAAGAGGGAGAGCAGTTCTTC.

The V call is TRBV6-5, the J call TRBJ1-6; a weak D match, TRBD1 (5 bases). With 8 bases removed from V and 6 bases from J, the gap between germline ends came to 17 bases. The CDR3 has 15 residues. Germline CDR1 MNHEY, CDR2 SVGAGI. CDR3 in DNA: TGTGCCAGCGGGCAGGGAGGAGGGATTAATTCACCCCTCCACTTT. Translated, it gives CASGQGGGINSPLHF.

The chain links TRBV7-2 to TRBJ2-2; tentative D call: TRBD2 (5 bases). Germline CDR1 and CDR2: SGHTA and FQGNSA. This CDR3 has 16 residues. The germline V and J ends were trimmed by 2 bases and 1 base, with 11 bases remaining between them. The CDR3 reads CASSLRFSVNTGELFF. The CDR3, as DNA: TGTGCCAGCAGCTTAAGGTTTAGCGTGAACACCGGGGAGCTGTTTTTT.

The J gene is TRBJ1-5, the V gene TRBV19; maybe TRBD1 (5 bases). The germline V and J ends were trimmed by 3 bases and 7 bases, with 10 bases remaining between them. Germline assignment: CDR1 LNHDA and CDR2 SQIVND (reference sequence). The CDR3 runs 13 residues. This chain's CDR3 is CASSIKGIQPQHF. The CDR3 DNA sequence: TGTGCCAGTAGTATTAAGGGGATCCAGCCCCAGCATTTT.

This sequence joins TRBV19 and TRBJ2-1; D not resolved. Germline CDR1 is LNHDA and CDR2 is SQIVND (reference sequence). The CDR3 covers 12 residues. V was shortened by 2 bases and J by 6 bases, with 5 bases between the two germline ends. Here the CDR3 reads CASSILSNEQFF. CDR3 DNA sequence: TGTGCCAGTAGTATACTTAGCAATGAGCAGTTCTTC.